The present TCR beta chain was sequenced within a study of blood T cell repertoires in COVID-19. Study-level background: COVID-19 samples, acute and convalescent, were from the United States, Italy and Spain.

Participants were aged roughly 18 to 100 years from approximately 24 US areas. Original handling: The authors estimated nucleated cell counts from reference gene primer amplification. Repertoires were generated with immunoSEQ multiplex PCR, while TCRdb's copy carries only in-frame clones and drops some. That table supplies the V and J calls and clone size; D and trimming were determined from the DNA. The sample includes 400,000 to 500,000 clones, more than 70% of them seen just once. V shed 5 bases and J shed 6 bases, with 23 bases lying between them. CDR3 length: 17 amino acids. In germline, CDR1 is SGHVS, CDR2 FQNEAQ.

This sequence was found in a woman aged 18-29 years who had been exposed to COVID-19. The specimen sequenced was PBMCs or T cells enriched from blood (not recorded which). The genes are TRBV7-8 and TRBJ2-1, with D perhaps matching TRBD2 (5 bases). This CDR3 is CASSQNKGLSWSNEQFF. DNA of the CDR3: TGTGCCAGCAGCCAGAATAAAGGACTTAGCTGGTCCAATGAGCAGTTCTTC. The full variable domain, in which reference TRBV7-8 and TRBJ2-1 provide the parts outside the CDR3, is GAGVSQSPRYKVAKRGQDVALRCDPISGHVSLFWYQQALGQGPEFLTYFQNEAQLDKSGLPSDRFFAERPEGSVSTLKIQRTQQEDSAVYLCASSQNKGLSWSNEQFFGPGTRLTVL.